This section outlines one T cell receptor beta chain sequence together with its context. One junction end disagrees with the germline gene, perhaps due to a read error. Additional DNA sequences in this sample encode the identical CDR3. The source of the sample is a study of blood T cell repertoires in COVID-19. The overall study: Whether acute or convalescent, the COVID-19 samples came from the United States, Italy and Spain. PBMCs, B-cell-depleted T cells, or T cells provided the cDNA or gDNA that made up the material.

Authors' data handling: The authors estimated nucleated cell counts from reference gene primer amplification. The assay was immunoSEQ multiplex PCR, and TCRdb's table has in-frame clones only and misses some. D and trimming come from the DNA, and the V and J calls and clone size come from that table. The sample includes some 260,000 clones, roughly 87% of them seen just once. The TCR comes from a woman between 25 and 40 years old with acute or convalescent COVID-19. Material: peripheral blood.

DNA of the CDR3: TGTGCTAGCAGCCCCTACCGGGCGGGGGAGCAGTACTTC. This sequence encodes CASSPYRAGEQYF. V gene TRBV11-3 combines with J gene TRBJ2-7; D is perhaps TRBD2 (6 bases). Germline CDR1 reads SGHNT; CDR2 reads YENEEA. The CDR3 has 13 residues.